This TCR beta chain was identified during a study of T cell responses to AZD1222 COVID-19 vaccine (dated by TCRdb to about 2021). At the level of the whole study: Because spike-specific TCR depth and breadth did not differ between the two schedules, AZD1222 recipients who got a second dose at roughly 4 weeks were pooled with those who got a second dose at roughly 12 weeks. TCR sequencing covered 230 or so trial participants: approximately 200 given two doses of AZD1222 and approximately 26 given two doses of MenACWY control vaccine. Trial participants were enrolled by age into subgroups of 18-55, 56-69 and 70-plus years, and roughly 160, 29 and 62 TCR-sequenced participants, respectively, were included in these subgroups. Overall study outcomes, separate from this receptor: Reportedly, close to half of the unique spike-specific TCRs recognized epitopes lying outside the regions that are mutated in the B.1.351 and B.1.1.7 variants. Because no day 14 peak-response samples were available, repertoires were characterized only after the peak T cell response. The 56-69-year group was small, and its depth increase did not reach significance, likely because of low power. Only 5 to 7 AZD1222 recipients were SARS-CoV-2 seropositive at baseline, limiting conclusions about previously exposed vaccinees. The whole spike protein was spanned by vaccine-associated CD4 TCRs, and dominant responses were seen in regions 160-218 and 743-854. Most participants were white British and females outnumbered males, and the authors suggested that clonal diversity may have been underestimated. A significant rise in spike-specific TCR breadth and depth was observed after two AZD1222 doses relative to day 0 and relative to MenACWY recipients.

Regarding this clone: Its recognized antigen is unknown. No much larger clone exists at a distance of one base, and base qualities are not known.

The germline V gene sets CDR1 to SGHTA and CDR2 to FQGTGA. Measured from the cysteine to the phenylalanine, the CDR3 is 13 residues long. The CDR3 DNA has 39 bases and is translated from base 1. A distance of 9 bases separates the germline ends of V and J, which lose 4 bases and 3 bases respectively. The time point label, as the study defines it: baseline before first vaccination. Vaccinee samples were obtained from the UK trials COV001 and COV002, which included a single-blind randomized controlled phase 2/3 trial of AZD1222 (ChAdOx1 nCoV-19) in healthy adults. Trial participant PBMC samples were collected at day 0 and day 28 after the second dose for TCRbeta chain sequencing. The CDR3 regions of human TCRbeta chains were subjected to immunosequencing. On the study's bioinformatics: TCRs in the repertoires were matched against a reference library of SARS-CoV-2-specific TCRs that had been generated with the MIRA antigen-specificity platform. Breadth was defined as the fraction of unique TCRs that were SARS-CoV-2-associated. Depth was defined as the fraction of total T cells that were SARS-CoV-2-associated. Using the MIRA data, every spike-specific TCR was mapped to the spike region that the TCR reacted to and assigned to either a CD4 or a CD8 class. Log10-transformed breadth and depth values were compared by one-way ANOVA with Sidak's multiple comparisons tests. TCRdb took over this immuneACCESS table, retaining in-frame rearrangements with V and J assigned. Such tables are incomplete; in checked studies, under half of the missing clones stem from an unresolved V gene, and the remainder is unexplained. The DNA was the basis for D and trimming; V, J and clone size are from that table. Counted in this sample were approximately 150,000 clones; about 91% of them appeared once. Clones ranked in the top ten supply roughly 2.3% of the sample.

This clonotype was obtained from an adult in good health. This material consisted of peripheral blood, taken on day 0 of AZD1222 vaccination. Recombination connected TRBV7-3 to TRBJ1-1; the D gene remains uncertain. The nucleotides are TGTGCCAGCAGCTGGGAGGAGGACACTGAAGCTTTCTTT. This yields the protein CASSWEEDTEAFF.